Given below is one TCR beta chain in context. As yet, its antigen is unknown. TCR beta VDJ and CDR3 profiling used genomic DNA as template. Each CDR3 protein is one row after TCRdb ran MiXCR on the reads. The profile covers about 160,000 distinct CDR3 sequences, with around 48% appearing a single time and 2.5% to 3% taken by the ten largest. Sequencing was done on patients that had shown CD8+CD57+ cell expansion by flow cytometry. Patients, without exception, had severe acquired aplastic anemia. No therapy was given to patients before blood sampling. Germline-derived CDR1 and CDR2 are SGHRS and YFSETQ. Trimming removed 2 bases from V and 6 bases from J; junction bases left unmatched: 5. The CDR3 is made up of 14 amino acids. The data were taken from a study of CD8+CD57+ T cells in acquired aplastic anemia. General observations from the study: Significance was not reached for CD8+ Simpson's diversity between patients and controls. The study identified roughly 29 CD8+ CDR3 sequences shared by patients and controls.

The receptor comes from a human donor with aplastic anemia. The chain carries TRBV5-1 and TRBJ2-5; 9 bases line up with TRBD1. The material sequenced was sorted CD4+, CD8+, or CD8+CD57+ T cells (not recorded which) from PBMCs. CDR3 in DNA: TGCGCCAGCAGCTTCGGGACAGGGAGTAAGACCCAGTACTTC. It specifies CASSFGTGSKTQYF.